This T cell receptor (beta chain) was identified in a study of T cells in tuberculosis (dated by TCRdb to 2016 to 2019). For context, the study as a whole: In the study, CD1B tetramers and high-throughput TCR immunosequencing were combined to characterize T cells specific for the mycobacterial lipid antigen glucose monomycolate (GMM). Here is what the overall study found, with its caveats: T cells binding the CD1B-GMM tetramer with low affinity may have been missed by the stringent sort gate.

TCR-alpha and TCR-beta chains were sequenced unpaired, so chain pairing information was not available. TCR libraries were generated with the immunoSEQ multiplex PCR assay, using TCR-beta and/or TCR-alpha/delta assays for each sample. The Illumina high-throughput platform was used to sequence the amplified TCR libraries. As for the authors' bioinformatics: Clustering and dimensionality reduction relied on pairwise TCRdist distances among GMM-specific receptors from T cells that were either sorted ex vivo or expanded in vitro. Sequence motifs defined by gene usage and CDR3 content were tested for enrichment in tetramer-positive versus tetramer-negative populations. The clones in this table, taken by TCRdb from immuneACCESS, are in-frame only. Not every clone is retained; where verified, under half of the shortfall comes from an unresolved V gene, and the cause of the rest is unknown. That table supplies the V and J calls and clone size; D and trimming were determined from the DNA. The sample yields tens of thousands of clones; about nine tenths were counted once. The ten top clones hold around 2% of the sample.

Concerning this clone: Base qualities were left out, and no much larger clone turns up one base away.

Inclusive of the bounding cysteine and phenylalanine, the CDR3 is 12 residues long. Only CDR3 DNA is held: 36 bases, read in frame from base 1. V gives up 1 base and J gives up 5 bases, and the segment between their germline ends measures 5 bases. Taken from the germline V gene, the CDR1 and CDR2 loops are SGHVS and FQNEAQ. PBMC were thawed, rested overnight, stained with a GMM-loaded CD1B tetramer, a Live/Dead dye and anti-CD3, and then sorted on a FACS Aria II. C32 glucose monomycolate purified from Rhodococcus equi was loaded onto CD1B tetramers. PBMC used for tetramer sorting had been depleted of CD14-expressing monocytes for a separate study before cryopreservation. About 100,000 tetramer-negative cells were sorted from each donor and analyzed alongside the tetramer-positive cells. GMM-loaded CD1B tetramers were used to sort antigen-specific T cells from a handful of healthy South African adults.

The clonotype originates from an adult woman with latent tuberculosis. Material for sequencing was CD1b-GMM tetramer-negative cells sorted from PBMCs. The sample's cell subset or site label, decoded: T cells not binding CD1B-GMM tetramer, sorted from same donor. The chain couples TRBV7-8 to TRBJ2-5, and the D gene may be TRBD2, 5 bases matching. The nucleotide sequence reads TGTGCCAGCAGCTTAGGGAGGGAGACCCAGTACTTC. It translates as CASSLGRETQYF.